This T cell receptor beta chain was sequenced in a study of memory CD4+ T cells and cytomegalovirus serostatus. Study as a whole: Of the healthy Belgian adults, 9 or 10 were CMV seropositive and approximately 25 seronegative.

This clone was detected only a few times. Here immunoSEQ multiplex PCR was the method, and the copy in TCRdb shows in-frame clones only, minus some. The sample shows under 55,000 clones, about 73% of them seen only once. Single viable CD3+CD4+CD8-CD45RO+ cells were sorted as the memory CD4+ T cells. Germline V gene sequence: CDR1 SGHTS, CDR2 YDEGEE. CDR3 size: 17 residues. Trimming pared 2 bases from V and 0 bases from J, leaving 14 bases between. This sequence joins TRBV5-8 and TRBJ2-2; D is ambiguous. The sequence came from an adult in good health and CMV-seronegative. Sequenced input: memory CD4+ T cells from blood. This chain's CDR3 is CASSFQWARANTGELFF. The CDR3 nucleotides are TGTGCCAGCAGCTTCCAGTGGGCTCGAGCGAACACCGGGGAGCTGTTTTTT.